The 14 T cell receptor beta chains presented below share a single source sample, sequenced in a study of blood T cells in healthy people across ages (dated by TCRdb to between 2015 and 2016). The method was 5' RACE. A second PCR of roughly 7 to 11 cycles was performed with a sample-barcoded 5' primer and a J-beta primer mix. TCRdb redid the processing of the public reads, applying fastp at Q25 and MiXCR, and retained in-frame beta chains. Identical CDR3 proteins give one entry, which carries the most common genes and DNA. The sample records some 1,800,000 distinct CDR3 sequences, around 40% of which are singletons. The top ten clones comprise under 25% of the sample. The source material was blood. The origin of the receptors is a human donor in good health.

The CDR3 loop reads CAWSGDSLSGYTF. The CDR3 coding sequence is TGTGCCTGGAGTGGGGACAGTCTGTCTGGCTACACCTTC. This chain joins TRBV30 and TRBJ1-2; 7 bases agree with TRBD1. V trimming: 1 base; J trimming: 7 bases; junction bases outside the gene matches: 6. This CDR3 spans 13 amino acids. Germline V gene lookup returns CDR1 GTSNPN and CDR2 SVGIG (reference sequence). The variable domain in full, with the rest retrieved from reference TRBV30 and TRBJ1-2, is SQTIHQWPATLVQPVGSPLSLECTVEGTSNPNLYWYRQAAGRGLQLLFYSVGIGQISSEVPQNLSASRPQDRQFILSSKKLLLSDSGFYLCAWSGDSLSGYTFGSGTRLTVV.

Comment on this clonotype: Compared with germline, one end of the junction differs, possibly owing to a read error. The chain combines TRBV5-1 with TRBJ2-3; 10 bases are a match to TRBD2. The CDR3 loop spans 14 amino acids. Germline CDR1 is SGHRS and CDR2 is YFSETQ. The CDR3: CASRKVAGGDTLYF. Written as DNA, the CDR3 is TGCGCCAGCAGAAAAGTAGCGGGGGGCGATACGCTGTATTTT.

The genes are TRBV6-5 and TRBJ2-1, with 7 bases that match TRBD1. Germline V CDR1 and CDR2: MNHEY, SVGAGI. V lost 6 bases to trimming and J lost 10 bases; unmatched junction nucleotides: 6. The CDR3 spans 12 residues. This CDR3 is CASSATGPEQFF. CDR3 in DNA: TGTGCCAGCAGCGCGACAGGGCCCGAGCAGTTCTTC.

The CDR3: CASSVQTAGTDTQYF. The CDR3 DNA reads as TGTGCCAGCAGCGTACAGACGGCGGGCACAGATACGCAGTATTTT. The chain joins TRBV9 to TRBJ2-3; D is unresolved. Germline CDR1 is SGDLS and CDR2 is YYNGEE. Trimming cost V 1 base and J 1 base, with 10 bases left between them. The CDR3 length is 15 residues.

This clonotype appeared once. This sequence may be a read error, since a much larger clone differs from it by one base. This chain uses TRBV7-2 with TRBJ2-5; no clear D gene. Near its end, the DNA agrees better with TRBJ2-7, so the J call may be wrong. Germline CDR1 and CDR2: SGHTA and FQGNSA. This CDR3 contains 9 residues. This CDR3 reads CVSSYEQYF. CDR3 nucleotides: TGTGTCAGCAGCTACGAGCAGTACTTC.

The V call is TRBV24-1, the J call TRBJ1-1, with TRBD1 matching over 8 bases. V gave up 7 bases and J gave up 8 bases; unmatched junction bases: 5. The CDR3 sequence is 12 residues long. Germline V CDR1 and CDR2: KGHDR, SFDVKD. The CDR3 DNA follows: TGTGCCACCAGCCTAGGACAGGGAGAAGCTTTCTTT. Protein product: CATSLGQGEAFF.

The chain has TRBV11-2 and TRBJ1-4; the match to TRBD1 covers 8 bases. The CDR3 consists of 15 residues. From germline, CDR1 is SGHAT and CDR2 FQNNGV. Unmatched junction bases numbered 10, after V lost 5 bases and J lost 8 bases. The CDR3 region is CASSRPGDRPEKLFF. The CDR3 DNA reads as TGTGCCAGCAGCCGACCGGGGGACAGGCCGGAAAAACTGTTTTTT.

The rearrangement uses TRBV28 and TRBJ2-1; tentatively, D is TRBD1 or TRBD2 (6 bases each). V gave up 4 bases and J gave up 13 bases, with 23 bases separating them. The germline gives CDR1 MDHEN, CDR2 SYDVKM. The CDR3 sequence is 15 residues long. In DNA, the CDR3 is TGTGCCAGCAGTTCCCCCGGGACGGGGGCCCAGAGCCAGTTCTTC. Residues: CASSSPGTGAQSQFF.

This clonotype was seen only a few times. The genes are TRBV20-1 and TRBJ2-3; 15 bases are shared with TRBD2. Germline values: CDR1 DFQATT, CDR2 SNEGSKA (reference sequence). CDR3 length equals 18 residues. V lost 6 bases to trimming and J lost 0 bases; unmatched junction nucleotides: 10. CDR3 in DNA: TGCAGTGCCAAGTTTGGACTAGCGGGGGGGCGGAGCACAGATACGCAGTATTTT. Amino acids: CSAKFGLAGGRSTDTQYF.

This clonotype appeared many times. The chain employs TRBV20-1 and TRBJ1-5; TRBD1 aligns across 7 bases. The trim removed 2 bases at V and 2 bases at J, leaving 12 bases unmatched. Germline lookup yields CDR1 DFQATT and CDR2 SNEGSKA (reference sequence). The CDR3 contains 17 residues. In DNA, the CDR3 is TGCAGTGCTAGACGTCGAGGGGGCGCCGGTGGCAATCAGCCCCAGCATTTT. It codes for CSARRRGGAGGNQPQHF.

The J gene is TRBJ1-1, the V gene TRBV9, with 9 bases identical to TRBD1. The CDR3 spans 16 residues. Losses at the gene ends were 3 bases for V and 5 bases for J; bases not matched to a gene: 11. Per germline, CDR1 SGDLS and CDR2 YYNGEE. The CDR3 spells CASSEISGTGKTEAFF. For the CDR3, the DNA is TGTGCCAGCAGCGAGATCTCCGGGACAGGGAAGACTGAAGCTTTCTTT.

In this sample, this clonotype turned up once. The chain employs TRBV7-9 and TRBJ2-7, with D uncertain. The CDR3 extends over 15 amino acids. Trimming pared 3 bases from V and 1 base from J, leaving 13 bases between. The germline V gene has CDR1 SEHNR and CDR2 FQNEAQ (reference sequence). The CDR3 sequence is CASSFLVGRSYEQYF. The CDR3 region has the DNA TGTGCCAGCAGCTTCCTCGTGGGCCGGTCCTACGAGCAGTACTTC.

The CDR3 reads CASRTGGNSNQPQHF. CDR3 DNA: TGTGCCAGCCGAACCGGGGGTAATAGCAATCAGCCCCAGCATTTT. The rearrangement joins TRBV2 to TRBJ1-5; D may be TRBD1 (5 bases). Per germline, CDR1 SNHLY and CDR2 FYNNEI. The CDR3 runs to 15 residues. The V and J ends lost 8 bases and 0 bases respectively, with 14 bases between them. The whole variable domain, remainder taken from reference TRBV2 and TRBJ1-5, is EPEVTQTPSHQVTQMGQEVILRCVPISNHLYFYWYRQILGQKVEFLVSFYNNEISEKSEIFDDQFSVERPDGSNFTLKIRSTKLEDSAMYFCASRTGGNSNQPQHFGDGTRLSIL.

Of note for this clonotype: One end of the junction does not line up with germline, which may come from a read error. This chain joins TRBV28 and TRBJ2-4; 7 bases are shared with TRBD1. The length of the CDR3 is 14 residues. From germline, CDR1 is MDHEN and CDR2 SYDVKM. Here the CDR3 DNA reads TGTGCCAACAGTTTATCCGACAGGGAAAACATTCAGTACTTC. Its translation: CANSLSDRENIQYF.